This T cell receptor (beta chain) was captured by sequencing in a study of T cell responses to AZD1222 COVID-19 vaccine. Sequencing used immunoSEQ multiplex PCR; TCRdb keeps in-frame clones, though not all of them. The profile shows about 150,000 clones, more than 85% of them singletons. CDR1 is SGDLS and CDR2 is YYNGEE in the germline V gene. The CDR3 has 14 residues. The V gene end was trimmed by 0 bases and the J gene end by 7 bases; junction bases not matched to a gene: 3. The source was peripheral blood, collected on day 0 of AZD1222 vaccination. This chain joins TRBV9 and TRBJ2-1; TRBD1 agrees at 8 bases. The source is an adult in good health. The CDR3 loop is CASSVGTGGNEQFF. The CDR3 DNA reads as TGTGCCAGCAGCGTAGGCACAGGGGGGAATGAGCAGTTCTTC.